These 20 T cell receptor beta chains share one sample of origin, sequenced in a study of blood T cell repertoires in COVID-19. Using immunoSEQ multiplex PCR, the repertoire was profiled, and TCRdb retains in-frame clones only, with some absent. Of 300,000 to 400,000 clones in the sample, around 89% were seen once. The specimen was peripheral blood. The receptors originated from a woman in her twenties or thirties with COVID-19, enrolled during active disease.

The chain couples TRBV18 to TRBJ1-1; D remains unclear. CDR3 size: 16 residues. Trimming shortened V by 0 bases and J by 1 base, and 12 bases separated the two germline ends. Germline V gene lookup returns CDR1 KGHSH and CDR2 LQKENI. DNA for the CDR3: TGTGCCAGCTCACCACCATCGTCAGTGCCGAACACTGAAGCTTTCTTT. The encoded protein is CASSPPSSVPNTEAFF.

This chain joins TRBV5-1 and TRBJ1-2; the D gene is possibly TRBD1 (6 bases). CDR1 and CDR2 from the germline V gene are SGHRS and YFSETQ. The CDR3 sequence is 14 residues long. V lost 5 bases, J lost 8 bases, and 19 bases lay in between. In DNA, the CDR3 is TGCGCCAGCAGACTGGAAGGGGGATCGCGGGGCTACACCTTC. It codes for CASRLEGGSRGYTF.

The genes are TRBV5-6 and TRBJ2-1; weak D call: TRBD2 (7 bases). V lost 1 base and J lost 6, with 11 bases in between. Germline-derived CDR1 and CDR2 are SGHDT and YYEEEE. The CDR3 totals 14 residues. The CDR3 DNA is TGTGCCAGCAGCTTGACAGGGAGGGGCAATGAGCAGTTCTTC. Its protein product is CASSLTGRGNEQFF.

The CDR3 DNA reads as TGTGCCAGCAGTTTTACGGCGAGGGGCTACACCTTC. It translates to CASSFTARGYTF. The chain recombines TRBV6-5 with TRBJ1-2; D remains ambiguous. V lost 4 bases to trimming and J lost 8 bases, with 11 bases between them. In germline, CDR1 is MNHEY, CDR2 SVGAGI. This CDR3 is built from 12 residues.

The chain joins TRBV9 to TRBJ2-5, with D possibly being TRBD1 (6 bases). The CDR3 runs to 14 residues. The germline gives CDR1 SGDLS, CDR2 YYNGEE. With 7 bases removed from V and 1 base from J, the gap between germline ends came to 14 bases. As DNA, the CDR3 is TGTGCCAGCGGCGGACAGACCATCCAAGAGACCCAGTACTTC. Protein: CASGGQTIQETQYF.

The chain recombines TRBV28 with TRBJ2-2; 10 bases align to TRBD2. The V segment lost 8 bases and the J segment 6 bases; nucleotides outside the gene matches: 9. The CDR3 has 15 amino acids. Germline V gives CDR1 MDHEN, CDR2 SYDVKM. The CDR3: CASHWASGGAGELFF. In nucleotides, the CDR3 is TGTGCCAGCCACTGGGCTAGCGGGGGTGCCGGGGAGCTGTTTTTT. The whole variable domain, remainder taken from reference TRBV28 and TRBJ2-2, is DVKVTQSSRYLVKRTGEKVFLECVQDMDHENMFWYRQDPGLGLRLIYFSYDVKMKEKGDIPEGYSVSREKKERFSLILESASTNQTSMYLCASHWASGGAGELFFGEGSRLTVL.

The J gene is TRBJ2-5, the V gene TRBV5-4; TRBD2 aligns across 10 bases. The J segment lost 4 bases and the V segment lost 7 bases, leaving 7 bases of the junction unmatched. The CDR3 spans 14 residues. Germline CDR1 reads SGHNT; CDR2 reads YYREEE (reference sequence). The CDR3 DNA reads TGTGCCAGCCGAAGCGGGGGGGCCTCAGAGACCCAGTACTTC. Its translation: CASRSGGASETQYF.

The chain joins TRBV2 to TRBJ1-4, with D maybe TRBD1 (5 bases). Germline CDR1 reads SNHLY; CDR2 reads FYNNEI. CDR3 size: 12 residues. The V end was cut by 6 bases, the J end by 8 bases, with 10 bases between. The CDR3 spells CASRTDLEKLFF. As DNA, the CDR3 is TGTGCCAGCAGGACAGACCTGGAAAAACTGTTTTTT.

This chain connects TRBV6-5 to TRBJ1-4; D may be TRBD1 (6 bases). This CDR3 spans 13 amino acids. Germline-derived CDR1 and CDR2 are MNHEY and SVGAGI. V gave up 10 bases and J gave up 8 bases, with 17 bases separating them. Here the CDR3 reads CATRGGSSEKLFF. CDR3 DNA: TGTGCCACCCGGGGGGGCTCTAGCGAAAAACTGTTTTTT.

V and J are TRBV7-9 and TRBJ1-2; a weak D match, TRBD1 (6 bases). The CDR3 has 11 amino acids. Germline-derived CDR1 and CDR2 are SEHNR and FQNEAQ (reference sequence). The ends were cut back, 6 bases at V and 8 bases at J, with 10 bases in the middle. CDR3 nucleotide sequence: TGTGCCAGCAGTGCCCAGGGGGGCTACACCTTC. It yields the protein CASSAQGGYTF.

The V call is TRBV24-1, the J call TRBJ2-1; a weak D match, TRBD1 (5 bases). CDR1 and CDR2 (germline): KGHDR, SFDVKD. Trimming removed 2 bases at V and 3 bases at J, with 13 bases between. The CDR3 spans 16 residues. CDR3 in DNA: TGTGCCACCAGTGATTCAGCCAGGGCTTACTACAATGAGCAGTTCTTC. Its protein product is CATSDSARAYYNEQFF.

The chain is built from TRBV5-4 and TRBJ2-1, with 9 bases matching TRBD2. This CDR3 is built from 12 residues. The V and J ends lost 1 base and 12 bases, in that order; junction bases with no gene match: 2. Germline CDR1 SGHNT, CDR2 YYREEE (reference sequence). The DNA of the CDR3 is TGTGCCAGCAGCTTGCCAGCGGGGGGGCAGTTCTTC. It is translated as CASSLPAGGQFF. Using reference TRBV5-4 and TRBJ2-1 for the parts outside the CDR3, the full variable domain is ETGVTQSPTHLIKTRGQQVTLRCSSQSGHNTVSWYQQALGQGPQFIFQYYREEENGRGNFPPRFSGLQFPNYSSELNVNALELDDSALYLCASSLPAGGQFFGPGTRLTVL.

J is TRBJ2-6 and V is TRBV10-2; the match to TRBD2 covers 7 bases. The trim removed 4 bases at V and 3 bases at J, leaving 9 bases unmatched. CDR1 WSHSY and CDR2 SAAADI come from the germline V gene. The CDR3 has 17 residues. This CDR3 reads CASSGGTRGGGANVLTF. CDR3 bases: TGCGCCAGCAGTGGGGGGACTCGCGGGGGTGGGGCCAACGTCCTGACTTTC.

The chain links TRBV7-6 to TRBJ2-7, with 9 bases matching TRBD1. The CDR3 length is 15 residues. Germline CDR1 and CDR2: SGHVS and FNYEAQ. Trimming cost V 2 bases and J 3 bases; bases outside gene matches: 5. The CDR3 loop reads CASSLQPGQGYEQYF. The CDR3 coding sequence is TGTGCCAGCAGCTTACAACCGGGACAGGGCTACGAGCAGTACTTC. Together with reference TRBV7-6 and TRBJ2-7, the CDR3 gives the full variable domain: GAGVSQSPRYKVTKRGQDVALRCDPISGHVSLYWYRQALGQGPEFLTYFNYEAQQDKSGLPNDRFSAERPEGSISTLTIQRTEQRDSAMYRCASSLQPGQGYEQYFGPGTRLTVT.

The V call is TRBV9, the J call TRBJ2-7; 7 bases are a match to TRBD2. V shed 2 bases, J shed 0 bases, and the junction held 2 bases outside the gene matches. The germline V gene has CDR1 SGDLS and CDR2 YYNGEE. The CDR3 loop spans 14 amino acids. The chain's CDR3 is CASSVRGSSYEQYF. CDR3 nucleotide sequence: TGTGCCAGCAGCGTTCGCGGGAGCTCCTACGAGCAGTACTTC. The full variable domain, completed using reference TRBV9 and TRBJ2-7, is DSGVTQTPKHLITATGQRVTLRCSPRSGDLSVYWYQQSLDQGLQFLIQYYNGEERAKGNILERFSAQQFPDLHSELNLSSLELGDSALYFCASSVRGSSYEQYFGPGTRLTVT.

The chain carries TRBV20-1 and TRBJ1-5; TRBD1 matches at 7 bases. Unmatched junction bases numbered 4, after V lost 3 bases and J lost 5 bases. Germline CDR1 and CDR2: DFQATT and SNEGSKA (reference sequence). This CDR3 is built from 13 residues. CDR3 in amino acids: CSASSTGDQPQHF. CDR3 coding DNA: TGCAGTGCTAGTTCTACAGGGGATCAGCCCCAGCATTTT.

This chain joins TRBV9 and TRBJ1-3, with unresolved D. V lost 1 base, J lost 0 bases, and 5 bases lay in between. This CDR3 region has 14 residues. Germline CDR1 is SGDLS and CDR2 is YYNGEE. This CDR3 reads CASSVLDSGNTIYF. CDR3 bases: TGTGCCAGCAGCGTATTAGACTCTGGAAACACCATATATTTT.

The V call is TRBV19, the J call TRBJ1-2; D not resolved. Germline assignment: CDR1 LNHDA and CDR2 SQIVND (reference sequence). Trimming took 1 base from V and 2 from J, leaving 8 bases between them. The CDR3 runs to 14 residues. CDR3 region: CASSIAQLNYGYTF. In nucleotides, the CDR3 is TGTGCCAGTAGTATAGCACAGTTAAACTATGGCTACACCTTC.

V gene TRBV25-1 combines with J gene TRBJ1-2; D remains unclear. Trimming removed 1 base at V and 7 bases at J, with 16 bases between. Germline V CDR1 and CDR2: MGHDK, SYGVNS. The CDR3 loop spans 15 amino acids. This CDR3 reads CASSESGSSQAGYTF. In nucleotides, the CDR3 is TGTGCCAGCAGTGAATCAGGCAGCTCGCAAGCTGGCTACACCTTC.

The V gene is TRBV5-8, the J gene TRBJ1-5; 7 bases align to TRBD1. This CDR3 is built from 14 residues. Germline V lookup: CDR1 SGHTS, CDR2 YDEGEE. Trimming took 0 bases from V and 7 from J; bases not matched to a gene: 4. CDR3 protein: CASSLEGGVQPQHF. In DNA form, the CDR3 reads TGTGCCAGCAGCTTGGAAGGGGGCGTCCAGCCCCAGCATTTT. Full variable domain (rest looked up from reference TRBV5-8 and TRBJ1-5): EAGVTQSPTHLIKTRGQQATLRCSPISGHTSVYWYQQALGLGLQFLLWYDEGEERNRGNFPPRFSGRQFPNYSSELNVNALELEDSALYLCASSLEGGVQPQHFGDGTRLSIL.